This T cell receptor (beta chain) was obtained from a study of shared clonotypes between healthy human individuals (dated by TCRdb to about 2020). For context, the study as a whole: The cohort included a few men and a couple of women between 18 and 49 years of age. To increase sequencing depth and limit assay-specific biases, different laboratories used diverse techniques to prepare libraries and sequence TCR repertoires. To estimate repertoire size and how much clonotypes are shared between individuals, the study performed deep sequencing of blood TCR repertoires from about five healthy adults. For each donor, CD4 naive and CD4 memory were each given three plates, CD8 naive was given two plates, and CD8 memory was given one plate. Between about 0.8 and 9 billion PBMCs per donor were obtained by leukapheresis. Broad study findings and their caveats: Incomplete sequencing was indicated by rarefaction of sorted-subset datasets, despite the large sequencing depth. Sampling was restricted to blood, and TCR repertoires in tissue are likely to differ from TCR repertoires in blood. Naive subsets generally had larger estimated clonotype richness than memory subsets. Clonotypes shared by all four sorted-subset donors showed higher generation probabilities than non-shared clonotypes. The small number of donors limited the genetic and exposure-history diversity represented. Pairwise subsampling led to the expectation that sequencing depth would affect the degree of clonotype sharing among donors. Across a handful of donors, approximately 5% of naive CD4, over 3% of naive CD8, 2.3% of memory CD4, and 0.4% of memory CD8 clonotypes were shared.

Using the deep immunoSEQ assay, TCR CDR3 regions were amplified from genomic DNA by multiplex PCR. Extracted genomic DNA from each cell subset was distributed evenly across all wells of several immunoSEQ 96-well plates, and each plate was treated as a replicate. For sorted subsets, each replicate PCR was loaded with 200 to 250 ng genomic DNA, equivalent to 25,000 to 30,000 T cell genomes. Purified libraries were quantified with a Qubit 3.0 fluorometer, sized on a Bioanalyzer 2100, and re-quantified with the KAPA Library Quantification kit. Each immunoSEQ 96-well plate was sequenced on its own single-read 150-cycle Illumina NextSeq 550 flow cell. Concerning the study's data processing: Because the immunoSEQ output held only junctional sequences and lacked quality scores, the filtering could not match the filtering applied to full-length reads. To assign V/J genes and CDR3, sequences were annotated against IMGT germline references using PyIR, a Python wrapper for IgBLAST v1.9. Any read was removed if the V/J assignment was weak (E-value above 1e-6), the CDR3 was missing, or the read contained stop codons, out-of-frame junctions, or ambiguous translated residues. V3J clonotypes were defined by identical inferred V gene, J gene, and CDR3 amino acid sequence. The percentage overlap between two repertoires was calculated by dividing the number of shared unique clonotypes by the size of the smaller repertoire. Richness of each repertoire was evaluated using RTK rarefaction, the Chao1 estimator, and Recon v2.1 estimates of unobserved clonotypes. For all TCRbeta clonotypes obtained by the gDNA method from a few donors, generation probabilities were computed with OLGA. Held by TCRdb, this immuneACCESS table contains in-frame sequences only and omits some clones. Under half of the omission traces to an unresolved V gene where checked; the cause of the rest is unknown. V and J calls and clone size come straight from that table; D and trimming were deduced from the DNA. This sample comprises about 2 million clones, approximately 94% of them detected only once. Together, the top ten hold around 1% of the sample.

With respect to this clone: Its antigen remains unidentified. Base qualities are not at hand, and no much larger clone is one base apart.

Trimming takes 4 bases off V and 6 bases off J; junction bases not matched to a gene: 3. Reading the germline V gene gives CDR1 SGHDT and CDR2 YYEEEE. The CDR3 runs 13 residues from the cysteine to the phenylalanine. Of the read, only the CDR3 DNA is kept; its 39 bases are in frame from base 1. CD8 naive samples were obtained by positive selection for CCR7 among CD45RO-negative cells, yielding a CD45RA+CCR7+ population from which TemRA cells were excluded. Donors were healthy HIV-negative adults with no recently reported acute infections or vaccinations. Only Caucasian adults living in Nashville, Tennessee, USA were represented among the donors. Blood was obtained by leukapheresis, after which PBMCs were separated by Ficoll-Histopaque density gradient centrifugation and cryopreserved in liquid nitrogen vapor phase. Analytical flow cytometry was used to check the purity and quantity of every magnetically sorted T cell population. Genomic DNA was isolated from each sorted fraction and quantified by UV absorbance on a Nanodrop 2000c.

This TCR was sampled from a man aged 18 to 30 in good health. Sequences were obtained from naive CD8+ T cells sorted from blood. The cell subset or site label for this specimen denotes: CD45RA+CCR7+. Here the chain combines TRBV5-6 and TRBJ2-4, with 8 bases in between that match TRBD1. The sequence in DNA is TGTGCCAGCAGCCAGGGGGCAGGAAACATTCAGTACTTC. Its amino acids are CASSQGAGNIQYF.